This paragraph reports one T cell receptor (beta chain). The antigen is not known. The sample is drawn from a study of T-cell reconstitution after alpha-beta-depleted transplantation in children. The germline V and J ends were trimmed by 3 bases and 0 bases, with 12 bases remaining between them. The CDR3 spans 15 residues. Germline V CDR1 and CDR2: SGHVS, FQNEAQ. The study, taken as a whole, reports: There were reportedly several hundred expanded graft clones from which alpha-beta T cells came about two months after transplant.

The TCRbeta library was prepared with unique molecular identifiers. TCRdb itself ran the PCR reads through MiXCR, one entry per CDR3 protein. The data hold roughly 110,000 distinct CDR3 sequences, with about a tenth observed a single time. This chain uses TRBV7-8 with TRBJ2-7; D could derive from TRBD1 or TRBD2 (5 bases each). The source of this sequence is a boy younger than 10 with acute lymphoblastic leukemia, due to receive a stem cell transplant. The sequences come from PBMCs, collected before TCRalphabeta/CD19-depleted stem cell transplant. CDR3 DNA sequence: TGTGCCAGCAGCTTTGGTCAGGGACCCTCCTACGAGCAGTACTTC. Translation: CASSFGQGPSYEQYF.